This T cell receptor (beta chain) was observed in a study of shared clonotypes between healthy human individuals. V was pared by 3 bases and J by 1 base, with 12 bases between. The CDR3 totals 16 residues. CDR1 and CDR2 from the germline V gene are SEHNR and FQNEAQ (reference sequence). Partitioning of CD4+ cells yielded a CD45RA+ naive subset and a CD45RA-negative memory subset. Assay used: immunoSEQ multiplex PCR; TCRdb lists only in-frame clones, some missing. The profile shows about 2.4 million clones, 80% to 95% of them singletons. V usage is TRBV7-9 and J usage is TRBJ2-2; D is perhaps TRBD2 (5 bases). The source is a man in his late teens or twenties in good health. Some clones in this sample may be carry-over from other donors' samples. The sample comprised naive CD4+ T cells from PBMCs. Subset in this sample: CD45RA+ positively selected. DNA of the CDR3: TGTGCCAGCAGCTTCGTTGAACGGGAGAACACCGGGGAGCTGTTTTTT. The encoded protein is CASSFVERENTGELFF.